One sample yielded the 11 T cell receptor beta chains listed below, sequenced in a study of blood T cell repertoires in COVID-19 (dated by TCRdb to 2020 to 2021). Library preparation used the immunoSEQ multiplex PCR assay. TCRdb limited this immuneACCESS table to in-frame rearrangements with V and J called. A share of clones is missing; checked studies link under half to unresolved V genes, and the rest is unexplained. This sample is represented by more than 200,000 clones; under 90% of them were singletons. Around 10% of the sample is taken by the ten largest. The sample was peripheral blood. The receptor source for this set is a man in his fifties with COVID-19, enrolled during active disease.

This sequence joins TRBV2 and TRBJ1-4; 10 nucleotides line up with TRBD1. This CDR3 region has 14 residues. Germline assignment: CDR1 SNHLY and CDR2 FYNNEI. J was trimmed by 8 bases and V by 6 bases; bases with no gene match: 6. The DNA for the CDR3 is TGTGCCAGCAGCGGACAGGGGGATATCGAAAAACTGTTTTTT. This gives the protein CASSGQGDIEKLFF.

The chain couples TRBV10-2 to TRBJ1-1, with D unclear. V was cut by 4 bases and J by 5 bases, with 17 bases left in between. Germline values: CDR1 WSHSY, CDR2 SAAADI. The length of the CDR3 is 15 residues. Here the CDR3 DNA reads TGCGCCAGCAGTGGGGTTTGGGCGTCGGGGACTGAAGCTTTCTTT. Its protein product is CASSGVWASGTEAFF.

The CDR3 sequence: CASRQTGVGRLEANYGYTF. In DNA form, the CDR3 reads TGTGCCAGCAGACAAACAGGGGTGGGCAGACTTGAAGCTAACTATGGCTACACCTTC. The V gene is TRBV28, the J gene TRBJ1-2, with TRBD1 matching 7 bases. The CDR3 totals 19 residues. V lost 6 bases to trimming and J lost 0 bases; unmatched junction nucleotides: 19. From germline, CDR1 is MDHEN and CDR2 SYDVKM.

This chain uses TRBV5-6 with TRBJ2-7; D is possibly TRBD2 (6 bases). Trimming pared 2 bases from V and 7 bases from J, leaving 13 bases between. This CDR3 has 13 amino acids. In germline, CDR1 is SGHDT, CDR2 YYEEEE. In DNA, the CDR3 is TGTGCCAGCAGCTTCGGAGGGTTTGAAGAGCAGTACTTC. Translated, it gives CASSFGGFEEQYF.

This CDR3 reads CASSLVTGFDEQFF. CDR3 DNA sequence: TGTGCCAGCAGCTTAGTGACAGGTTTCGATGAGCAGTTCTTC. V gene TRBV7-9 combines with J gene TRBJ2-1; the D gene is possibly TRBD1 (6 bases). The CDR3 loop spans 14 amino acids. CDR1 and CDR2 from the germline V gene are SEHNR and FQNEAQ (reference sequence). Trimming shortened V by 1 base and J by 8 bases, and 12 bases separated the two germline ends. The whole variable domain, filled in from reference TRBV7-9 and TRBJ2-1, reads DTGVSQNPRHKITKRGQNVTFRCDPISEHNRLYWYRQTLGQGPEFLTYFQNEAQLEKSRLLSDRFSAERPKGSFSTLEIQRTEQGDSAMYLCASSLVTGFDEQFFGPGTRLTVL.

This rearrangement joins TRBV6-5 to TRBJ2-7, with D maybe TRBD1 (6 bases). This CDR3 has 13 amino acids. V lost 6 bases and J 5 bases, leaving 14 bases between the germline ends. Germline V CDR1 and CDR2: MNHEY, SVGAGI. The DNA of the CDR3 is TGTGCCAGCAGCACAGGGTTTACCCACGAGCAGTACTTC. As protein: CASSTGFTHEQYF.

The rearrangement links TRBV23-1 to TRBJ2-7, with unresolved D. TRBV23-1 is filed as an ORF, its function uncertain. The CDR3 contains 14 residues. The ends were cut back, 4 bases at V and 2 bases at J, with 12 bases in the middle. The CDR3 sequence: CASSRQAVPYEQYF. In DNA, the CDR3 is TGCGCCAGCAGTCGTCAGGCCGTCCCCTACGAGCAGTACTTC.

The DNA for the CDR3 is TGTGCCACCCAGGGTTTCCGGGACACCGGTCCCCAGCATTTT. It is translated as CATQGFRDTGPQHF. This chain joins TRBV10-3 and TRBJ1-5; D possibly corresponds to TRBD1 (6 bases). Germline V gene sequence: CDR1 ENHRY, CDR2 SYGVKD. The CDR3 length is 14 residues. Trimming cost V 10 bases and J 10 bases, with 23 bases left between them.

This rearrangement joins TRBV28 to TRBJ1-5, with D uncertain. Germline V lookup: CDR1 MDHEN, CDR2 SYDVKM. Trimming shortened V by 3 bases and J by 0 bases, and 12 bases separated the two germline ends. The CDR3 extends over 16 amino acids. The CDR3 DNA reads as TGTGCCAGCAGTTTCTCCGGGGTGTATAGCAATCAGCCCCAGCATTTT. Its translation: CASSFSGVYSNQPQHF.

V and J are TRBV6-5 and TRBJ1-3; D possibly corresponds to TRBD1 (6 bases). CDR3 size: 16 residues. V lost 0 bases to trimming and J lost 1 base, with 10 bases between them. The germline V gene has CDR1 MNHEY and CDR2 SVGAGI. CDR3 amino acids: CASSYSGGGSGNTIYF. CDR3 sequence (DNA): TGTGCCAGCAGTTACTCAGGGGGTGGTTCTGGAAACACCATATATTTT.

This clone was observed a handful of times. The chain has TRBV3-1 (or the pseudogene TRBV3-2) and TRBJ1-1; 9 positions agree with TRBD1. Germline CDR1 reads LGHDT; CDR2 reads YNNKEL (reference sequence). This CDR3 has 13 amino acids. V dropped 0 bases and J dropped 9; count of bases not matched to a gene: 2. CDR3 sequence (DNA): TGTGCCAGCAGCCAAGAGGGACAGGGTCAAGCTTTCTTT. This gives the protein CASSQEGQGQAFF.